This section outlines one T cell receptor beta chain sequence together with its context. This clonotype appeared once. The antigen it recognizes is unknown. The sample holds no much larger clone one base away, and base qualities are not on file. A solitary read yields weak support. The data were taken from a study of breast tumors, draining lymph nodes, adjacent tissues (dated by TCRdb to the mid-2010s). Regarding the complete study: Breast cancer patients provided tumor, adjacent nontumor tissue and axillary lymph nodes, and the study compared the TCR beta repertoires across these three sources. In human breast cancer, the study set out to assess how tumor, surrounding tissue and draining lymph node repertoires relate to one another and whether T cells might be exchanged between them.

Sequencing relied on an Illumina HiSeq 2000. TCR beta chain libraries were generated through multiplex PCR amplification. High-throughput sequencing was used to analyze the amplified TCR beta chain products. In-frame beta chains were kept once TCRdb had trimmed the public reads at Q25 with fastp and called clones with MiXCR. Entries are consolidated by CDR3 protein sequence, retaining the most common genes and DNA. The sample profile shows over 60,000 distinct CDR3 sequences; 45% to 65% of them were found once. Of the sample, roughly 19% falls within the top ten clones. The germline ends are 13 bases apart after V is trimmed by 5 bases and J by 2 bases. The CDR3 holds 15 amino acids from the cysteine to the phenylalanine. Kept here is only the CDR3 DNA, which spans 45 bases and is read in frame from base 1. Per the germline V gene (reference sequence), LNHDA is the CDR1 and SQIVND is the CDR2. The investigation overall reported the following: Tumor T-cell repertoires showed less diversity than lymph node repertoires and more diversity than nontumor tissue repertoires, and tumor T-cell repertoires showed preferential V and J gene usage. In luminal-like breast cancer, tumor and nontumor tissue repertoires resembled each other significantly more than in basal-like breast cancer. The data were considered consistent with the idea that most tumor T cells come from the lymph node and then expand in tumor tissue. The study presented the conclusion that tumor T cells originate in lymph nodes as consistent with a hypothesis, not as something directly demonstrated.

The rearrangement joined TRBV19 to TRBJ1-5; TRBD1 is perhaps the D gene, given 5 matching bases. This TCR was recovered from a female donor with breast cancer. Some clones in this sample may be carry-over from other donors' samples. Sequencing input: breast tumor tissue. The DNA sequence follows: TGTGCCAGTAGTTTCGGGACTAGCGGCAATCAGCCCCAGCATTTT. It is translated as CASSFGTSGNQPQHF.